Detailed here is one TCR beta chain. Germline V gives CDR1 SGHRS, CDR2 YFSETQ. Losses at the gene ends were 5 bases for V and 1 base for J; bases not matched to a gene: 10. The CDR3 has 17 residues. Original data processing: Nucleated cell counts were estimated from reference gene primer amplification. The repertoire was sequenced with immunoSEQ multiplex PCR; TCRdb's copy has only in-frame clones and lacks some. V and J calls and clone size come straight from that table; D and trimming were deduced from the DNA. The sample includes approximately 250,000 clones, more than 75% of them seen just once. The data derive from a study of blood T cell repertoires in COVID-19. About the research overall: Italy, Spain and the United States were the sources of the convalescent and acute COVID-19 samples. T cells, B-cell-depleted T cells, or PBMCs provided the cDNA or gDNA that served as material.

This clonotype was obtained from a man between 40 and 49 years old with active or convalescent COVID-19. The rearrangement links TRBV5-1 to TRBJ2-2; the match to TRBD1 covers 8 bases. The sample comprised peripheral blood. CDR3 sequence (DNA): TGCGCCAGCAGATCCCGACAGGGGCTAAAGAACACCGGGGAGCTGTTTTTT. The encoded protein is CASRSRQGLKNTGELFF.